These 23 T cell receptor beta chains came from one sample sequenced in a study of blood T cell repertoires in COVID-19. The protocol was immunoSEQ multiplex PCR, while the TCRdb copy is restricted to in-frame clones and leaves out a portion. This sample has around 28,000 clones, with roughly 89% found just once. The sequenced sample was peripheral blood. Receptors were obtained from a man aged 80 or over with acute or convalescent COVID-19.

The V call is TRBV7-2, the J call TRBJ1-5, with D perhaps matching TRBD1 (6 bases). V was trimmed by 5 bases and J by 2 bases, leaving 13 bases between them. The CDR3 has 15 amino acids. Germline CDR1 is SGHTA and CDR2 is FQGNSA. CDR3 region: CASSMGHGGNQPQHF. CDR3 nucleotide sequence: TGTGCCAGCAGCATGGGACACGGCGGCAATCAGCCCCAGCATTTT.

Here the CDR3 DNA reads TGTGCCAGCAGCTTAGCGGGCGGGAGTGGGAATGAGCAGTTCTTC. Translation gives CASSLAGGSGNEQFF. The J gene is TRBJ2-1, the V gene TRBV7-2, with 7 nucleotides matching TRBD2. J gave up 7 bases and V 0 bases, and 6 bases lay outside the gene matches. There are 15 residues in the CDR3. Germline V gene data show CDR1 as SGHTA and CDR2 as FQGNSA.

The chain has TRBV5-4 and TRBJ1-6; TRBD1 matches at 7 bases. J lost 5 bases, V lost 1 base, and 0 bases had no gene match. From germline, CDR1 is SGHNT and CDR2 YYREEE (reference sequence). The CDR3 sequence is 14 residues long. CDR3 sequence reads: CASSLTGDNSPLHF. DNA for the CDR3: TGTGCCAGCAGCTTGACAGGGGATAATTCACCCCTCCACTTT.

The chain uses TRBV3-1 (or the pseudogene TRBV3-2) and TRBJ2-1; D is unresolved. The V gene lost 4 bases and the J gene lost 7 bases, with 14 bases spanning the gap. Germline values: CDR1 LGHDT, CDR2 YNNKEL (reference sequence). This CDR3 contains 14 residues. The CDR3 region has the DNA TGTGCCAGCAGCCCCTTGACCCGGGTGAATGAGCAGTTCTTC. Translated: CASSPLTRVNEQFF.

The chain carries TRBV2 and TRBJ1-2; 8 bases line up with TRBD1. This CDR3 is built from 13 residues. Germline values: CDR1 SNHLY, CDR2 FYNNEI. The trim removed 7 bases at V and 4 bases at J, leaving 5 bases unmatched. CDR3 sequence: CASIEGQAYGYTF. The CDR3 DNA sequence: TGTGCCAGCATAGAGGGACAGGCCTATGGCTACACCTTC.

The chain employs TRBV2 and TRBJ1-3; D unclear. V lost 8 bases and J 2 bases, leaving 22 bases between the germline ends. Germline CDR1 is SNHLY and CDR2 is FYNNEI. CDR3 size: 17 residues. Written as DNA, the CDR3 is TGTGCCAGCTCTCTCGTCGGGGTAGGGTTCGCTGGAAACACCATATATTTT. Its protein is CASSLVGVGFAGNTIYF.

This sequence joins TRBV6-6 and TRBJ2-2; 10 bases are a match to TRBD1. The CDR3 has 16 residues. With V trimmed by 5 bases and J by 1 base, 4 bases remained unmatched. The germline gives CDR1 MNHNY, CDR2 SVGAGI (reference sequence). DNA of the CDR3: TGTGCCAGCAGTCGACAGGGGGCGAGGAACACCGGGGAGCTGTTTTTT. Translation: CASSRQGARNTGELFF.

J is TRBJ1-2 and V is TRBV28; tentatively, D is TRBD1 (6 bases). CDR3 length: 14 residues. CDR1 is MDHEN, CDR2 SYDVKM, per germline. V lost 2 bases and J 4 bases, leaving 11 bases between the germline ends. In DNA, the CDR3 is TGTGCCAGCAGTTTACCAGGGGCCTCCTATGGCTACACCTTC. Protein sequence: CASSLPGASYGYTF.

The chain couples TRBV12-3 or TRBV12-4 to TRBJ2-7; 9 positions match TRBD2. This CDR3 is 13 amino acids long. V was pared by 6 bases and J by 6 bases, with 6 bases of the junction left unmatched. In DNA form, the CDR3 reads TGTGCCAGCAGCCTTAGCGGGAGTTTCGAGCAGTACTTC. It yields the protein CASSLSGSFEQYF.

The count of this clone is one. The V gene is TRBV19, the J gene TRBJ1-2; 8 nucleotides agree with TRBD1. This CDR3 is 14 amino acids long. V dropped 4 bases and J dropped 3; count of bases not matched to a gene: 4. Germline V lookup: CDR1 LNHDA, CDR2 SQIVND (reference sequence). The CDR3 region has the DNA TGTGCCAGTAGTACTGAGACAGGGGACTATGGCTACACCTTC. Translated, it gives CASSTETGDYGYTF.

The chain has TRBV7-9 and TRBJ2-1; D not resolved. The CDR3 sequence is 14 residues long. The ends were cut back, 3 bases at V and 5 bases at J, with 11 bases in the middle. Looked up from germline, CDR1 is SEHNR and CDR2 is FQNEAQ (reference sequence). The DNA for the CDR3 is TGTGCCAGCAGCTTGGGTGGGCCTCACAATGAGCAGTTCTTC. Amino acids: CASSLGGPHNEQFF.

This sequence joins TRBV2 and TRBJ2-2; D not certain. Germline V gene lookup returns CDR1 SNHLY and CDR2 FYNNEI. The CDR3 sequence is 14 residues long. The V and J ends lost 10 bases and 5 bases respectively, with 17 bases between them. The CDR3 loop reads CATRGLASTGELFF. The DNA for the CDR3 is TGTGCCACCCGTGGGCTGGCGAGTACCGGGGAGCTGTTTTTT.

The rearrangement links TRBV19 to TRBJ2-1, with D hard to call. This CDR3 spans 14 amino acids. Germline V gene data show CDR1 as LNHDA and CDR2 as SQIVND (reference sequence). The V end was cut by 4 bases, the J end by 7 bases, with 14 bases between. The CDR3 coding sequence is TGTGCCAGTAGTAGAAGCTCCGCCGGGAATGAGCAGTTCTTC. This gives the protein CASSRSSAGNEQFF. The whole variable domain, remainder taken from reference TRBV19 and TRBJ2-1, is DGGITQSPKYLFRKEGQNVTLSCEQNLNHDAMYWYRQDPGQGLRLIYYSQIVNDFQKGDIAEGYSVSREKKESFPLTVTSAQKNPTAFYLCASSRSSAGNEQFFGPGTRLTVL.

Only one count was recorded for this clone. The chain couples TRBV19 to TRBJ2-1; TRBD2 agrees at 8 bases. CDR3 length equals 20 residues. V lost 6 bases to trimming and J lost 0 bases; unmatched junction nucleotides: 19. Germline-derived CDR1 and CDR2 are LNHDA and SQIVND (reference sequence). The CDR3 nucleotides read TGTGCCAGTAGCTCCTATTTTGGGCGGGAGGCCGCGAGCTCCTACAATGAGCAGTTCTTC. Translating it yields CASSSYFGREAASSYNEQFF.

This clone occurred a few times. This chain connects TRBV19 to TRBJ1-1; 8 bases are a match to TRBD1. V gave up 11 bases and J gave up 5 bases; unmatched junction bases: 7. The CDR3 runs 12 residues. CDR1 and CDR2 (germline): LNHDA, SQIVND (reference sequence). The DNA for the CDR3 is TGTGCCGCGAACGACAGGGGAACTGAAGCTTTCTTT. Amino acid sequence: CAANDRGTEAFF.

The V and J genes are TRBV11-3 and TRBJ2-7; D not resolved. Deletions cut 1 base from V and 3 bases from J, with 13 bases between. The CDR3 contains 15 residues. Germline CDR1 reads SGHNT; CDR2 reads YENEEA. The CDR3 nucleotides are TGTGCCAGCAGCTTAGTCTTTAATAACTTCTACGAGCAGTACTTC. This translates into CASSLVFNNFYEQYF.

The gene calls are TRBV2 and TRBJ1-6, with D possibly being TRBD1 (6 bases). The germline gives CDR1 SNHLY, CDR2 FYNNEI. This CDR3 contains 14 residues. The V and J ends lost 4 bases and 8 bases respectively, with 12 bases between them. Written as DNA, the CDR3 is TGTGCCAGCAGTGTTAGGGACACAGATTCACCCCTCCACTTT. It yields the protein CASSVRDTDSPLHF.

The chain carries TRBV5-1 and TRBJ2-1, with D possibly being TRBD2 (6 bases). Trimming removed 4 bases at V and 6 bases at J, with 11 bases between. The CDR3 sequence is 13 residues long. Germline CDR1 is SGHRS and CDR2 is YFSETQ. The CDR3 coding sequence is TGCGCCAGCAGCAGCCGGGACTCCAATGAGCAGTTCTTC. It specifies CASSSRDSNEQFF. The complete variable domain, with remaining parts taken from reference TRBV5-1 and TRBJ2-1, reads KAGVTQTPRYLIKTRGQQVTLSCSPISGHRSVSWYQQTPGQGLQFLFEYFSETQRNKGNFPGRFSGRQFSNSRSEMNVSTLELGDSALYLCASSSRDSNEQFFGPGTRLTVL.

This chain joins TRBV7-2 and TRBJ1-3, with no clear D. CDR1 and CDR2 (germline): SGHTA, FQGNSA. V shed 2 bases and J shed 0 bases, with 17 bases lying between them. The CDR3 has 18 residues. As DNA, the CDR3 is TGTGCCAGCAGCTTAAATATTGGGCAGGTCTACTCTGGAAACACCATATATTTT. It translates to CASSLNIGQVYSGNTIYF. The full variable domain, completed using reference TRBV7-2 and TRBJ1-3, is GAGVSQSPSNKVTEKGKDVELRCDPISGHTALYWYRQSLGQGLEFLIYFQGNSAPDKSGLPSDRFSAERTGGSVSTLTIQRTQQEDSAVYLCASSLNIGQVYSGNTIYFGEGSWLTVV.

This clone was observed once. The CDR3 reads CASSERWDKETQYF. CDR3 nucleotides: TGTGCCAGCAGTGAACGGTGGGACAAGGAGACCCAGTACTTC. The chain couples TRBV2 to TRBJ2-5; the D gene is possibly TRBD1 (6 bases). The V end was cut by 2 bases, the J end by 5 bases, with 12 bases between. Germline values: CDR1 SNHLY, CDR2 FYNNEI. CDR3 length equals 14 residues. The complete variable domain, with remaining parts taken from reference TRBV2 and TRBJ2-5, reads EPEVTQTPSHQVTQMGQEVILRCVPISNHLYFYWYRQILGQKVEFLVSFYNNEISEKSEIFDDQFSVERPDGSNFTLKIRSTKLEDSAMYFCASSERWDKETQYFGPGTRLLVL.

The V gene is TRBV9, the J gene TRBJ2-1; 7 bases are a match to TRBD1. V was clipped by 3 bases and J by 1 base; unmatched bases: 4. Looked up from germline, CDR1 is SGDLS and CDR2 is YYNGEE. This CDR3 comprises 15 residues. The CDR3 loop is CASSADRASYNEQFF. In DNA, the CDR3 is TGTGCCAGCAGCGCCGACAGGGCGTCCTACAATGAGCAGTTCTTC. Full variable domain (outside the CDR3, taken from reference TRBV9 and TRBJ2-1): DSGVTQTPKHLITATGQRVTLRCSPRSGDLSVYWYQQSLDQGLQFLIQYYNGEERAKGNILERFSAQQFPDLHSELNLSSLELGDSALYFCASSADRASYNEQFFGPGTRLTVL.

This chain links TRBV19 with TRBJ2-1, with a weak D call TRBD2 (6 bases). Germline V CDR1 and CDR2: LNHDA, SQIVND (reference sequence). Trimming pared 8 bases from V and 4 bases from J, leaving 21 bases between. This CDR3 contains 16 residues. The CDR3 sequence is CASSLGRERPYNEQFF. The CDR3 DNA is TGTGCCAGTTCGCTCGGGCGGGAACGGCCATACAATGAGCAGTTCTTC.

This CDR3 reads CASSKPSDPHEQYF. CDR3 DNA sequence: TGTGCCAGCAGTAAACCTAGCGACCCCCACGAGCAGTACTTC. This sequence joins TRBV6-5 and TRBJ2-7, with a possible D match to TRBD2 (6 bases). Germline V CDR1 and CDR2: MNHEY, SVGAGI. There are 14 residues in the CDR3. The V end was cut by 5 bases, the J end by 5 bases, with 16 bases between.